The T cell receptor beta chain described here comes from a study of blood T cell repertoires in COVID-19. Study summary: PBMCs, B-cell-depleted T cells, or T cells were the source of the cDNA or gDNA that made up the material.

Sequencing used immunoSEQ multiplex PCR; TCRdb keeps in-frame clones, though not all of them. The top ten hold more than 2% of the sample, which has approximately 80,000 clones, approximately 83% seen once. The receptor comes from a woman in her sixties or seventies with acute or convalescent COVID-19. Sequenced: peripheral blood.

CDR3 in DNA: TGTGCCAGCTCACCCCTGGACAGGGCGGGCTACACCTTC. Residues: CASSPLDRAGYTF. This chain connects TRBV18 to TRBJ1-2; 8 bases align to TRBD1. The CDR3 extends over 13 amino acids. With 3 bases clipped from V and 8 bases from J, the junction kept 5 bases outside the gene matches. CDR1 is KGHSH, CDR2 LQKENI, per germline.